These T cell receptor beta chains were read from a single sample in a study of shared clonotypes between healthy human individuals. The protocol was immunoSEQ multiplex PCR, while the TCRdb copy is restricted to in-frame clones and leaves out a portion. Of 110,000 or so clones in the sample, around 71% were seen once. The sample consisted of memory CD8+ T cells sorted from blood. These TCRs come from a woman in her twenties or thirties in good health. Both conserved end residues are trimmed from each CDR3. Each record gives: V gene, clone size, J gene, CDR3 protein. Size is stated for part of the rows, as once, few or many counts, or as a class when the clone is expanded.

v_call: TRBV5-4
clone_size: NA
j_call: TRBJ2-7
cdr3_aa: ASSLSGSAYEQY

v_call: TRBV6-1
clone_size: few
j_call: TRBJ2-1
cdr3_aa: ASSASSYNEQF

v_call: TRBV27
clone_size: many
j_call: TRBJ2-1
cdr3_aa: ASRKLAVQF

v_call: TRBV11-2
clone_size: NA
j_call: TRBJ2-1
cdr3_aa: ASSLVTSGSNNEQF

v_call: TRBV7-8
clone_size: NA
j_call: TRBJ1-2
cdr3_aa: ASGPGGAGYGYT

v_call: TRBV11-2
clone_size: few
j_call: TRBJ2-5
cdr3_aa: ASSSVRPETQY

v_call: TRBV18
clone_size: NA
j_call: TRBJ1-5
cdr3_aa: ASSPLPPAYSNQPQH

v_call: TRBV6-6
clone_size: once
j_call: TRBJ2-1
cdr3_aa: ASSYIGYSYNEQF

v_call: TRBV28
clone_size: few
j_call: TRBJ1-2
cdr3_aa: ASSGQGYLYGYT

v_call: TRBV7-9
clone_size: NA
j_call: TRBJ2-1
cdr3_aa: ASSLEVPSVGEQF

v_call: TRBV5-5
clone_size: NA
j_call: TRBJ2-7
cdr3_aa: ASISGGSYEQY

v_call: TRBV7-2
clone_size: NA
j_call: TRBJ2-2
cdr3_aa: ASSFGRSGGGELF

v_call: TRBV27
clone_size: few
j_call: TRBJ1-5
cdr3_aa: ASSPNSSNQPQH

v_call: TRBV5-1
clone_size: NA
j_call: TRBJ2-7
cdr3_aa: ASRRADSSYEQY